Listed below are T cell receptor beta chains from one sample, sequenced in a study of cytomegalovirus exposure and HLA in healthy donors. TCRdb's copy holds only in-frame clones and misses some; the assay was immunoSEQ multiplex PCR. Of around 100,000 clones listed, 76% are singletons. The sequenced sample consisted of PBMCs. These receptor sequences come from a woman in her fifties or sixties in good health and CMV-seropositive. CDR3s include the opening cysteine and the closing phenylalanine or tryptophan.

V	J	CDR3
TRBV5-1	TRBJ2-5	CASSQGRAGGGLQETQYF
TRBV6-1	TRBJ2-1	CASTGRNNEQFF
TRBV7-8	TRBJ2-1	CASSPGTSGFPLDEQFF
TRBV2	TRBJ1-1	CATYRDRNTEAFF
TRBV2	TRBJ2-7	CASTRDATYEQYF
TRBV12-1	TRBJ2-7	CASSPPQGELTSYEQYF
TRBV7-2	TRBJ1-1	CASSLEAQGAITNTEAFF
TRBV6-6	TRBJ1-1	CASSYSRAGMNTEAFF
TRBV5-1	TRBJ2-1	CASSRPQLAGGNEQFF
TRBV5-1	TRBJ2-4	CASSLMSGGTKNIQYF
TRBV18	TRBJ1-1	CASSPFAGETEAFF